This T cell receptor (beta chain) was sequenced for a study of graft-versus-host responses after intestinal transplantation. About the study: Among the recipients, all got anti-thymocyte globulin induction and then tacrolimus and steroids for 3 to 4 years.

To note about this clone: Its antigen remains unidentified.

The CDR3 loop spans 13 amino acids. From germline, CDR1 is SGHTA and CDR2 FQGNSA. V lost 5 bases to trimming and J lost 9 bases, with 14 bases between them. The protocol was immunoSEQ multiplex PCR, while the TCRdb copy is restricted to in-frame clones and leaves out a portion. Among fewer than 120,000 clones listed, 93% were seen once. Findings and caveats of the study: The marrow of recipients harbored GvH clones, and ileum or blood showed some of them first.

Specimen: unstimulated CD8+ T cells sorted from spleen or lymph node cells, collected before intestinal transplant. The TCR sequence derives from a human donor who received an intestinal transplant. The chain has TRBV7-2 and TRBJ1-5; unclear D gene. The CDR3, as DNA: TGTGCCAGCAGCCTTCAACAAGGGCGGCCCCAGCATTTT. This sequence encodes CASSLQQGRPQHF.